This T cell receptor (beta chain) was observed in a study of T-cell memory formation after mild COVID-19. TCRdb re-derived calls from the 5' RACE reads in MiXCR, one entry per CDR3 protein. The table includes 35,000 to 40,000 distinct CDR3 sequences, less than 8% detected once. This clonotype was observed a handful of times. The source is an adult who had mild COVID-19 (a few samples of this study predate the infection). Cell type and time point are not known. The sample taken for sequencing was PBMCs or a T cell subset sorted from them (not recorded which).

CDR3 in amino acids: CASKTPNLGRIADTQYF. The CDR3 DNA reads as TGTGCCAGCAAAACTCCAAACTTAGGGAGGATCGCAGATACGCAGTATTTT. The rearrangement links TRBV6-2 or TRBV6-3 to TRBJ2-3; D is perhaps TRBD2 (6 bases). The CDR3 spans 17 residues. With 7 bases removed from V and 4 bases from J, the gap between germline ends came to 24 bases. Germline V CDR1 and CDR2: MNHEY, SVGEGT.